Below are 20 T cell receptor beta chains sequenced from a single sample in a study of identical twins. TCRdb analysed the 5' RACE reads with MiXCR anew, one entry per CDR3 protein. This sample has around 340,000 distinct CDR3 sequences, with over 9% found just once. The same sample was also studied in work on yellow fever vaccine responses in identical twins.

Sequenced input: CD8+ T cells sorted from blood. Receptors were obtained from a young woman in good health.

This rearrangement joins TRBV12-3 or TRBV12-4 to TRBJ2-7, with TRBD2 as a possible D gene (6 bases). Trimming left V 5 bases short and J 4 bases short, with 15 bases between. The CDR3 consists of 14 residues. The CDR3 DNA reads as TGTGCCAGCAGTCCCGGGGGACCATTGTACGAGCAGTACTTC. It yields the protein CASSPGGPLYEQYF.

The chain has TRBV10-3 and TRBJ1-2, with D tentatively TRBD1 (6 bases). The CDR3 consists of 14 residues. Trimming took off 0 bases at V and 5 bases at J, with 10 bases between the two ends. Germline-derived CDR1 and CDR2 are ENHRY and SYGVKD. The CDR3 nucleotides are TGTGCCATCAGTGAGTCGACAGGCTGGTATGGCTACACCTTC. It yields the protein CAISESTGWYGYTF.

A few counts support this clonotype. Written as DNA, the CDR3 is TGTGCCAGCAGCCCGGGTGCTAGCAGGGAGACCCAGTACTTC. This encodes CASSPGASRETQYF. The chain couples TRBV13 to TRBJ2-5; the D gene is possibly TRBD2 (5 bases). The V end was cut by 5 bases, the J end by 5 bases, with 15 bases between. This CDR3 region has 14 residues. Germline V lookup: CDR1 PRHDT, CDR2 FYEKMQ (reference sequence). Based on the CDR3 plus reference TRBV13 and TRBJ2-5, the full variable domain is AAGVIQSPRHLIKEKRETATLKCYPIPRHDTVYWYQQGPGQDPQFLISFYEKMQSDKGSIPDRFSAQQFSDYHSELNMSSLELGDSALYFCASSPGASRETQYFGPGTRLLVL.

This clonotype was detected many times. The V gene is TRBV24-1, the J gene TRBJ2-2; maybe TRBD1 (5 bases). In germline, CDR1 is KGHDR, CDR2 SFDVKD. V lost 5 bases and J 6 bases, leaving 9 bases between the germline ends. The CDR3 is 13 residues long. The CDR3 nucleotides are TGTGCCACCAGTGGGACATGGGCCGGGGAGCTGTTTTTT. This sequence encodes CATSGTWAGELFF.

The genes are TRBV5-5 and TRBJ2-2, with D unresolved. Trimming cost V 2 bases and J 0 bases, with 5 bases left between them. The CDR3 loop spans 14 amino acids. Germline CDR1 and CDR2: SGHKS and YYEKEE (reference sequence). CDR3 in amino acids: CASSFLTNTGELFF. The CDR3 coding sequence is TGTGCCAGCAGCTTTTTAACGAACACCGGGGAGCTGTTTTTT.

The CDR3 region is CASTVGGGAYNEQFF. The CDR3 nucleotides read TGTGCCAGCACAGTGGGAGGGGGCGCCTACAATGAGCAGTTCTTC. This chain links TRBV9 with TRBJ2-1; D is perhaps TRBD1 or TRBD2 (7 bases each). Germline V CDR1 and CDR2: SGDLS, YYNGEE. This CDR3 is 15 amino acids long. The V end was cut by 6 bases, the J end by 2 bases, with 15 bases between.

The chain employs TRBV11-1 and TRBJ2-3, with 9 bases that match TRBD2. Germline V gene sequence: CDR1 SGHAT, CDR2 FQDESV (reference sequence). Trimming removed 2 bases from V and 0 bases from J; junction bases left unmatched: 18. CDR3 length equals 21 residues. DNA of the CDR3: TGTGCCAGCAGCTTAATGGCAGGGACTAGCAGAACCGAGGGAAGCACAGATACGCAGTATTTT. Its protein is CASSLMAGTSRTEGSTDTQYF.

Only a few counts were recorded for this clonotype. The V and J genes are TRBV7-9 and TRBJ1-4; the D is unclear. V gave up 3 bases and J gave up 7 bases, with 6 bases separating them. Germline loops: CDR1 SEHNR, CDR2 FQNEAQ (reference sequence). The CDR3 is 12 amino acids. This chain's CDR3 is CASSFAVEKLFF. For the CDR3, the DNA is TGTGCCAGCAGCTTTGCGGTTGAAAAACTGTTTTTT.

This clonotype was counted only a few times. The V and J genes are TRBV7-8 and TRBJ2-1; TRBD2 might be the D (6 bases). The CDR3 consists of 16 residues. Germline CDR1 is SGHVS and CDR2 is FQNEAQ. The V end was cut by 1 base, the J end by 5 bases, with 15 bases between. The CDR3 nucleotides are TGTGCCAGCAGCTTAGGGCCTAGCGCGACTCACAATGAGCAGTTCTTC. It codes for CASSLGPSATHNEQFF.

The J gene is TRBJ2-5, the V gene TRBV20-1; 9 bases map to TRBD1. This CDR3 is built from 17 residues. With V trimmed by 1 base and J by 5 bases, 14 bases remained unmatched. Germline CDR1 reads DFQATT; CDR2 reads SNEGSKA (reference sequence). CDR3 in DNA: TGCAGTGCTAGAGTTTTCGGGGACAGGGAGTTTAGGGAGACCCAGTACTTC. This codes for CSARVFGDREFRETQYF.

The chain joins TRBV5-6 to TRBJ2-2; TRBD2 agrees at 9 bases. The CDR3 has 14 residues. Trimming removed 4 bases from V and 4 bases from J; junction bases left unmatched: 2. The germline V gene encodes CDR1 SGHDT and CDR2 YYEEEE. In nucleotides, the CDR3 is TGTGCCAGCAGCCCGACTAGCGGCACCGGGGAGCTGTTTTTT. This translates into CASSPTSGTGELFF. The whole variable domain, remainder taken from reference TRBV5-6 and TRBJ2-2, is DAGVTQSPTHLIKTRGQQVTLRCSPKSGHDTVSWYQQALGQGPQFIFQYYEEEERQRGNFPDRFSGHQFPNYSSELNVNALLLGDSALYLCASSPTSGTGELFFGEGSRLTVL.

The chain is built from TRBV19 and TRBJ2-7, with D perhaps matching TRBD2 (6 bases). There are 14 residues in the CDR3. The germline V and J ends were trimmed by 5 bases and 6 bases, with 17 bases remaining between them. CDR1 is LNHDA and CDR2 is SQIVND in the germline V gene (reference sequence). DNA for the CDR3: TGTGCCAGTAGTTTCCGACTAGGCCCGTCCGAGCAGTACTTC. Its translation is CASSFRLGPSEQYF.

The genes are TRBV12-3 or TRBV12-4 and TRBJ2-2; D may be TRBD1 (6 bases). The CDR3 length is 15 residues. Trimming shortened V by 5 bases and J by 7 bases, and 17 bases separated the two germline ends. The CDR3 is CASSLTDSPGGELFF. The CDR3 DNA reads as TGTGCCAGCAGTCTCACGGACAGCCCGGGCGGGGAGCTGTTTTTT.

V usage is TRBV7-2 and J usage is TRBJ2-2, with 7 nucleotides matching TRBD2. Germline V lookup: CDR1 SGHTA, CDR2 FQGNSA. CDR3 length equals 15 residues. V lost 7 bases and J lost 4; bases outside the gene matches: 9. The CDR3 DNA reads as TGTGCCAGCAATTTCGAGGGCGGGGGCACCGGGGAGCTGTTTTTT. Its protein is CASNFEGGGTGELFF.

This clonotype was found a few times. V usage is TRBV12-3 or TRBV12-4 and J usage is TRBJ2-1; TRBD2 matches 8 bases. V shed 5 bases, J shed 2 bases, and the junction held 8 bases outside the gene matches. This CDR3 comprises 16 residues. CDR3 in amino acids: CASSPRTSMTYNEQFF. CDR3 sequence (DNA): TGTGCCAGCAGTCCCCGGACTAGCATGACCTACAATGAGCAGTTCTTC.

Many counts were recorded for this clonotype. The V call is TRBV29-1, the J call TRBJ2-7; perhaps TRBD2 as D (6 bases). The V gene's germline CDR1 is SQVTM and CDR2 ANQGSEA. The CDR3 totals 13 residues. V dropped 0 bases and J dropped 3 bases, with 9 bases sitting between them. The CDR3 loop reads CSVEEEGFYEQYF. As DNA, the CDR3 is TGCAGCGTTGAAGAGGAGGGGTTCTACGAGCAGTACTTC.

The CDR3: CSARSGEGSEETQYF. The CDR3 bases are TGCAGTGCCAGATCGGGGGAGGGATCGGAAGAGACCCAGTACTTC. The chain joins TRBV20-1 to TRBJ2-5; TRBD2 matches at 7 bases. The V gene's germline CDR1 is DFQATT and CDR2 SNEGSKA (reference sequence). The V gene end was trimmed by 6 bases and the J gene end by 3 bases; junction bases not matched to a gene: 13. The CDR3 is 15 residues long.

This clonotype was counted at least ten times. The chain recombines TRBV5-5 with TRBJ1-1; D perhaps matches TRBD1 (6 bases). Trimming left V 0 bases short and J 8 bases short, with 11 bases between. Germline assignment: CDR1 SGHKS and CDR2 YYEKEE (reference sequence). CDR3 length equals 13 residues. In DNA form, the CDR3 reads TGTGCCAGCAGCTTGGGTACAGGGCTAGAAGCTTTCTTT. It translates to CASSLGTGLEAFF.

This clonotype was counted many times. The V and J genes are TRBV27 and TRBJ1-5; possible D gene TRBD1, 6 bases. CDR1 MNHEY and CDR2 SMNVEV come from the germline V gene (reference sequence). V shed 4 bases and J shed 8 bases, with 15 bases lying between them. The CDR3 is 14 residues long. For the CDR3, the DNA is TGTGCCAGCAGTTCCTGGGGGGGCTTTGAGCCCCAGCATTTT. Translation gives CASSSWGGFEPQHF.

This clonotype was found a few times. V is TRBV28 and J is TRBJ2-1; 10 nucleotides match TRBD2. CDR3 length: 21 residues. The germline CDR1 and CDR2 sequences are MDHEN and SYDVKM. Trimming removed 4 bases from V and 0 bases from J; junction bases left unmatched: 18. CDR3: CASSSVPSGSYPVSSYNEQFF. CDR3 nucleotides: TGTGCCAGCAGTTCAGTCCCTAGCGGGAGTTATCCAGTAAGCTCCTACAATGAGCAGTTCTTC.